This TCR beta chain was captured in a study of cytomegalovirus exposure and HLA in healthy donors. Remarks on this clone: Antigen: not known.

PCR amplification relied on 60 Vbeta primers (plus 13 Jbeta primers). Data came from immunoSEQ multiplex PCR; TCRdb stores just in-frame clones and leaves some out. The sample has about 78,000 clones; more than 65% are singletons. Germline CDR1 is SGHAT and CDR2 is FQNNGV. The CDR3 has 15 amino acids. V dropped 0 bases and J dropped 2; count of bases not matched to a gene: 2. Study results and caveats: Three chains linked to CMV were shown in vitro to be specific for CMV antigens.

Sequenced: PBMCs. The TCR sequence derives from a middle-aged woman in good health and CMV-seropositive. This chain uses TRBV11-2 with TRBJ2-7, with 9 bases lining up with TRBD1. The CDR3 here is CASSLDRTGAYEQYF. For the CDR3, the DNA is TGTGCCAGCAGCTTAGACCGGACAGGGGCCTACGAGCAGTACTTC. The full variable domain, with the rest looked up from reference TRBV11-2 and TRBJ2-7, is EAGVAQSPRYKIIEKRQSVAFWCNPISGHATLYWYQQILGQGPKLLIQFQNNGVVDDSQLPKDRFSAERLKGVDSTLKIQPAKLEDSAVYLCASSLDRTGAYEQYFGPGTRLTVT.